Here is one T cell receptor beta chain with its context. Its antigen is as yet unknown. Data came from immunoSEQ multiplex PCR; TCRdb stores just in-frame clones and leaves some out. The sample contains roughly 99,000 clones, around 93% of which appear only once. Germline V CDR1 and CDR2: LNHNV, YYDKDF (reference sequence). The CDR3 loop spans 15 amino acids. V lost 0 bases, J lost 7 bases, and 12 bases lay in between. The sample belongs to a study of graft-versus-host responses after intestinal transplantation. Study as a whole: Anti-thymocyte globulin was used for induction in all recipients, who then took tacrolimus and steroids for 3 to 4 years. Study results and caveats: Declines in HvG clones occurring early post-transplant were associated with peak circulating GvH clone levels. Elevated graft-versus-host to host-versus-graft clonal ratios in allografts were recorded for patients with graft-donor T cell macrochimerism.

The source was unstimulated CD8+ T cells sorted from spleen or lymph node cells, collected before transplant. This sequence joins TRBV15 and TRBJ1-4, with D hard to call. The TCR originated in a human donor who was the organ donor for an intestinal transplant. CDR3 sequence (DNA): TGTGCCACCAGCAGAGACGGGATAGCGGGTGAAAAACTGTTTTTT. Translating it yields CATSRDGIAGEKLFF.